Presented here are 19 T cell receptor beta chains from one specimen sequenced in a study of cytotoxic CD8 clonotypes in ibrutinib-treated CLL. Clones were sequenced by immunoSEQ multiplex PCR, and TCRdb holds only the in-frame ones, with some missing. The data contain about 200,000 clones, 75% to 85% of them singletons. Specimen: PBMCs, collected after 12 months of ibrutinib treatment. The receptors stem from a human donor with chronic lymphocytic leukemia.

This clone has just one count. The chain joins TRBV27 to TRBJ1-5, with a possible D match to TRBD1 (5 bases). Germline-derived CDR1 and CDR2 are MNHEY and SMNVEV (reference sequence). V lost 3 bases and J lost 8, with 14 bases in between. The CDR3 totals 14 residues. The CDR3 coding sequence is TGTGCCAGCAGTTTGTGGGGGGACCGGGAGCCCCAGCATTTT. This sequence encodes CASSLWGDREPQHF.

The rearrangement links TRBV2 to TRBJ2-2; D might be TRBD1 (6 bases). Trimming took off 6 bases at V and 2 bases at J, with 13 bases between the two ends. The CDR3 totals 15 residues. Germline V gives CDR1 SNHLY, CDR2 FYNNEI. CDR3 amino acids: CASSHPGHNTGELFF. The CDR3 coding sequence is TGTGCCAGCAGCCACCCGGGACATAACACCGGGGAGCTGTTTTTT. Full variable domain (rest looked up from reference TRBV2 and TRBJ2-2): EPEVTQTPSHQVTQMGQEVILRCVPISNHLYFYWYRQILGQKVEFLVSFYNNEISEKSEIFDDQFSVERPDGSNFTLKIRSTKLEDSAMYFCASSHPGHNTGELFFGEGSRLTVL.

The V gene is TRBV2, the J gene TRBJ2-7; D unresolved. The CDR3 consists of 12 residues. From germline, CDR1 is SNHLY and CDR2 FYNNEI. V lost 7 bases and J lost 3, with 10 bases in between. The CDR3: CASTRADYEQYF. The DNA for the CDR3 is TGTGCCAGCACTCGGGCGGACTACGAGCAGTACTTC.

V is TRBV2 and J is TRBJ2-7; D not certain. The CDR3 sequence is 10 residues long. Looked up from germline, CDR1 is SNHLY and CDR2 is FYNNEI. Trimming took off 2 bases at V and 4 bases at J, with 0 bases between the two ends. This chain's CDR3 is CASSEYEQYF. CDR3 in DNA: TGTGCCAGCAGTGAATACGAGCAGTACTTC.

The V call is TRBV4-1, the J call TRBJ1-2; 7 bases align to TRBD1. Looked up from germline, CDR1 is MGHRA and CDR2 is YSYEKL. This CDR3 is built from 16 residues. The V gene end was trimmed by 0 bases and the J gene end by 6 bases; junction bases not matched to a gene: 10. Written as DNA, the CDR3 is TGCGCCAGCAGCCAAGATGGTAACAGGGGATTCAATGGCTACACCTTC. Translated, it gives CASSQDGNRGFNGYTF.

V usage is TRBV19 and J usage is TRBJ2-3, with a weak D call TRBD2 (5 bases). The CDR3 has 15 residues. Looked up from germline, CDR1 is LNHDA and CDR2 is SQIVND (reference sequence). V lost 5 bases and J 0 bases, leaving 12 bases between the germline ends. The CDR3 is CASSLSRESTDTQYF. In DNA, the CDR3 is TGTGCCAGTAGTCTATCAAGGGAGAGCACAGATACGCAGTATTTT.

The chain uses TRBV10-1 and TRBJ2-2, with 12 nucleotides matching TRBD2. Trimming at V came to 0 bases and at J to 5 bases, leaving 10 bases not matched to a gene. CDR3 length: 19 residues. Germline loops: CDR1 WNHNN, CDR2 SYGVQD (reference sequence). CDR3 region: CASSESRLAGAGKTGELFF. In nucleotides, the CDR3 is TGCGCCAGCAGTGAGTCGCGACTAGCGGGAGCCGGTAAAACCGGGGAGCTGTTTTTT.

This clone came up once. The rearrangement uses TRBV19 and TRBJ2-1, with a weak D call TRBD2 (5 bases). CDR3 length: 13 amino acids. The germline V gene has CDR1 LNHDA and CDR2 SQIVND (reference sequence). Trimming removed 5 bases at V and 5 bases at J, with 10 bases between. The CDR3 DNA reads TGTGCCAGTAGTGACGGGATAAACAATGAGCAGTTCTTC. Its protein is CASSDGINNEQFF.

The DNA of the CDR3 is TGTGCCAGCAGCTTAGCTCCCCCCAGCTACGAGCAGTACTTC. It yields the protein CASSLAPPSYEQYF. This chain joins TRBV7-6 and TRBJ2-7; D not resolved. The germline gives CDR1 SGHVS, CDR2 FNYEAQ. The ends were cut back, 0 bases at V and 3 bases at J, with 9 bases in the middle. This CDR3 has 14 residues.

The J gene is TRBJ1-3, the V gene TRBV6-4; 8 bases line up with TRBD1. CDR1 MRHNA and CDR2 SNTAGT come from the germline V gene. This CDR3 has 16 amino acids. V lost 3 bases to trimming and J lost 2 bases; unmatched junction nucleotides: 6. The CDR3 DNA reads TGTGCCAGCAGTGAGGTCTCAGGGGGCACTGGAAACACCATATATTTT. It codes for CASSEVSGGTGNTIYF.

This clone appeared many times. This sequence joins TRBV6-1 and TRBJ2-3, with 10 bases aligning to TRBD2. The CDR3 contains 14 residues. The ends lost 2 bases at V and 4 bases at J; junction bases unmatched: 0. Germline V gene lookup returns CDR1 MNHNS and CDR2 SASEGT. The CDR3 loop is CASSELAGADTQYF. The CDR3 region has the DNA TGTGCCAGCAGTGAACTAGCGGGAGCAGATACGCAGTATTTT.

This clone was seen more than once but under ten times. V and J are TRBV6-1 and TRBJ2-5; no firm D call. Between the trimmed V and J ends, which lost 4 bases and 0 bases, there was a span of 6 bases. The germline gives CDR1 MNHNS, CDR2 SASEGT. CDR3 length: 13 amino acids. DNA of the CDR3: TGTGCCAGCAGTGGGACGTACCAAGAGACCCAGTACTTC. Its protein is CASSGTYQETQYF.

This clone was recorded once. The V and J genes are TRBV29-1 and TRBJ2-4; TRBD2 matches at 12 bases. Trimming at V came to 8 bases and at J to 0 bases, leaving 20 bases not matched to a gene. Germline lookup yields CDR1 SQVTM and CDR2 ANQGSEA. This CDR3 is built from 20 residues. DNA for the CDR3: TGCAGCCCAGCGCTACGGCTAGCGGGAGGGCCCTATTTAGCCAAAAACATTCAGTACTTC. Translating it yields CSPALRLAGGPYLAKNIQYF.

The chain links TRBV11-2 to TRBJ2-7, with D unresolved. Trimming shortened V by 1 base and J by 6 bases, and 4 bases separated the two germline ends. Germline V CDR1 and CDR2: SGHAT, FQNNGV. The CDR3 is 11 amino acids. The CDR3 DNA reads TGTGCCAGCAGCTTAGTTGGCGAGCAGTACTTC. Encoded protein: CASSLVGEQYF. Supplemented by reference TRBV11-2 and TRBJ2-7, the full variable domain reads EAGVAQSPRYKIIEKRQSVAFWCNPISGHATLYWYQQILGQGPKLLIQFQNNGVVDDSQLPKDRFSAERLKGVDSTLKIQPAKLEDSAVYLCASSLVGEQYFGPGTRLTVT.

The V and J genes are TRBV27 and TRBJ1-2, with 7 nucleotides matching TRBD1. In germline, CDR1 is MNHEY, CDR2 SMNVEV (reference sequence). J lost 4 bases, V lost 6 bases, and 5 bases had no gene match. This CDR3 spans 13 amino acids. The CDR3 is CASSVQGTYGYTF. In DNA, the CDR3 is TGTGCCAGCAGCGTACAGGGGACCTATGGCTACACCTTC.

This chain joins TRBV5-1 and TRBJ2-1; D possibly corresponds to TRBD2 (5 bases). Trimming took 5 bases from V and 2 from J, leaving 11 bases between them. CDR1 is SGHRS and CDR2 is YFSETQ in the germline V gene. The CDR3 has 14 amino acids. CDR3 amino acids: CASSRPGTYNEQFF. The DNA for the CDR3 is TGCGCCAGCAGTCGCCCGGGAACCTACAATGAGCAGTTCTTC.

J is TRBJ2-5 and V is TRBV27, with D uncertain. Trimming left V 6 bases short and J 1 base short, with 15 bases between. Germline values: CDR1 MNHEY, CDR2 SMNVEV (reference sequence). This CDR3 has 15 residues. The DNA of the CDR3 is TGTGCCAGCAGCACCTCGGAAAGCTTCCAAGAGACCCAGTACTTC. Amino acid sequence: CASSTSESFQETQYF.

The J gene is TRBJ2-7, the V gene TRBV18; 7 nucleotides line up with TRBD1. Germline V gene sequence: CDR1 KGHSH, CDR2 LQKENI. The CDR3 contains 13 residues. V trimming: 1 base; J trimming: 6 bases; junction bases outside the gene matches: 3. CDR3: CASSPQGAGEQYF. The CDR3 nucleotides are TGTGCCAGCTCACCACAGGGGGCTGGCGAGCAGTACTTC. Supplemented by reference TRBV18 and TRBJ2-7, the full variable domain reads NAGVMQNPRHLVRRRGQEARLRCSPMKGHSHVYWYRQLPEEGLKFMVYLQKENIIDESGMPKERFSAEFPKEGPSILRIQQVVRGDSAAYFCASSPQGAGEQYFGPGTRLTVT.

CDR3 coding DNA: TGCGCCAGCAGCACCCGAGGCGTGGGGACCCAATCACCCCTCCACTTT. Protein sequence: CASSTRGVGTQSPLHF. The rearrangement uses TRBV5-1 and TRBJ1-6; possible D gene TRBD1, 5 bases. Germline V CDR1 and CDR2: SGHRS, YFSETQ. V shed 4 bases and J shed 10 bases, with 21 bases lying between them. The CDR3 extends over 16 amino acids.